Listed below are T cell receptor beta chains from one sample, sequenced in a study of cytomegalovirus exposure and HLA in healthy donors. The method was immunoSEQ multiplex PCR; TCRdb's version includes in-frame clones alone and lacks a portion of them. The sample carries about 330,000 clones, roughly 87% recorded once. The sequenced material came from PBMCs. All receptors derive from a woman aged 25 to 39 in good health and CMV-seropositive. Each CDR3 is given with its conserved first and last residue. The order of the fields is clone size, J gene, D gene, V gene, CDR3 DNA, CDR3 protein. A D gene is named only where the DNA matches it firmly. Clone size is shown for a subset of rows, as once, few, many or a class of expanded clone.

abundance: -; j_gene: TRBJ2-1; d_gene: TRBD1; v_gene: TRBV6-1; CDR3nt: TGTGCCAGCAGTGAATCTGGGACAGGGATTACGGGTCAGTTCTTC; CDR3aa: CASSESGTGITGQFF
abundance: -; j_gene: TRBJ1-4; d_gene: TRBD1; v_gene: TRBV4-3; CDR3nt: TGCGCCAGCAGCCAAGGGACAGGGACTGCAACTAATGAAAAACTGTTTTTT; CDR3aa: CASSQGTGTATNEKLFF
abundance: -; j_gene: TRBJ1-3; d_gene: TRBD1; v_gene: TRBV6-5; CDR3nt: TGTGCCAGCAGGCGCGACAGGGTCTCTGGAAACACCATATATTTT; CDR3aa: CASRRDRVSGNTIYF
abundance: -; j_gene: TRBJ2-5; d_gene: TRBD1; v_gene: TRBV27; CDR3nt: TGTGCCAGCAAGGACAGGGAGGTGGGAGAGACCCAGTACTTC; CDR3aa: CASKDREVGETQYF
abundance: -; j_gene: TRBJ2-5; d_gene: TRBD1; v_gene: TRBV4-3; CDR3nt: TGCGCCAGCAGCCAAGATCTAATGGACAGGGATGGAGAGACCCAGTACTTC; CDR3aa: CASSQDLMDRDGETQYF
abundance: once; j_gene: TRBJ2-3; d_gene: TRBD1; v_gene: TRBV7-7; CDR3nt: TGTGCCAGCAGCCTGGGACAGGGACCCACAGATACGCAGTATTTT; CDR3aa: CASSLGQGPTDTQYF
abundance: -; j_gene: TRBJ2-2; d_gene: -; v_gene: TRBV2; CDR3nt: TGTGCCAGCAGTGTGGGGGGTGAGCTGTTTTTT; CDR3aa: CASSVGGELFF
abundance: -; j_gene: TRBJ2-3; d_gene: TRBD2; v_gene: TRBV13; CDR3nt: TGTGCCAGCAGCTTAAGGCTAGCGGGAGTTAGCACAGATACGCAGTATTTT; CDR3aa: CASSLRLAGVSTDTQYF
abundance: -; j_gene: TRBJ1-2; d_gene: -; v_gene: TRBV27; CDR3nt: TGTGCCAGCAGTGGGTCCGGGACCACATATGGCTACACCTTC; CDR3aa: CASSGSGTTYGYTF
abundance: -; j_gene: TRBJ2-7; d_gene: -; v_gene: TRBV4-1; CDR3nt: TGCGCCAGCAGCCAAGCCGCGGGACAAACCTACGAGCAGTACTTC; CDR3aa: CASSQAAGQTYEQYF
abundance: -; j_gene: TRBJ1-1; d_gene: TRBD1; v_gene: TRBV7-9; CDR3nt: TGTGCCAGCAGCTTATCGACAGGGTTGAACACTGAAGCTTTCTTT; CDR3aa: CASSLSTGLNTEAFF
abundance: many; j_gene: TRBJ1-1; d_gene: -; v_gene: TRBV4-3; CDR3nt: TGCGCCAGCAGCCAAGACGGGGCAGGGATCACTGAAGCTTTCTTT; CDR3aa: CASSQDGAGITEAFF
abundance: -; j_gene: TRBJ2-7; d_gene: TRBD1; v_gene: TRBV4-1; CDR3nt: TGCGCCAGCAGCCCTGGACAGGGACTCGACGAGCAGTACTTC; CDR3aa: CASSPGQGLDEQYF
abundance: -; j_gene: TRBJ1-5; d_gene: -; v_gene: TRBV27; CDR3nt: TGTGCCAGCAGCCCGTGGGGGCAGCCCCAGCATTTT; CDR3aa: CASSPWGQPQHF
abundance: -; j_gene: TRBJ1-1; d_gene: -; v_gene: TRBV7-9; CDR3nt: TGTGCCAGCAGCTTAGTTTCTGTAGTCTATGGGGACACTGAAGCTTTCTTT; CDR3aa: CASSLVSVVYGDTEAFF
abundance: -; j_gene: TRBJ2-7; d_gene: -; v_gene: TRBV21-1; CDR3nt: TGTGCCAGCAGCTCAAACTTCTGGGGTTACGAGCAGTACTTC; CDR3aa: CASSSNFWGYEQYF
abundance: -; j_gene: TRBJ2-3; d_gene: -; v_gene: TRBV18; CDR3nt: TGTGCCAGCTCACTAATCTTTTTTGCAGATACGCAGTATTTT; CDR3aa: CASSLIFFADTQYF
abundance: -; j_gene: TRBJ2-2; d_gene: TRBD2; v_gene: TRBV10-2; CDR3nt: TGCGCCAGCAGTGTAGCGGGCACCGGGGAGCTGTTTTTT; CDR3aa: CASSVAGTGELFF
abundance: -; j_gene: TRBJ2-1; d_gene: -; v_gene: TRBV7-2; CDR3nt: TGTGCCAGCAGCCACGTCGGGTCGGGGAAGGGCTACTACAATGAGCAGTTCTTC; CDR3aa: CASSHVGSGKGYYNEQFF
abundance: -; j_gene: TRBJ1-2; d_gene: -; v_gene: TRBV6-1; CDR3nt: TGTGCCAGCAGTGAGAACTCGTATGGCTACACCTTC; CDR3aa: CASSENSYGYTF
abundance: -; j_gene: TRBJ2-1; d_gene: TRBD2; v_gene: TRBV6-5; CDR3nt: TGTGCCAGCAGTTCAACTAGCGGCAATGAGCAGTTCTTC; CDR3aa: CASSSTSGNEQFF
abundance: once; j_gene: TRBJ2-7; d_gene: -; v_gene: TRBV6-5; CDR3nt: TGTGCCAGCAGTTACTCGGGGGGCGACTACGAGCAGTACTTC; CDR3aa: CASSYSGGDYEQYF
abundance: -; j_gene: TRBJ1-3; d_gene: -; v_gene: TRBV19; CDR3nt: TGTGCCAGTAAGGACCCAGGGAGGAACACCATATATTTT; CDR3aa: CASKDPGRNTIYF
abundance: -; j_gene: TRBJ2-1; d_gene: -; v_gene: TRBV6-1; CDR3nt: TGTGCCAGCAGTGAAACTAGCTACAATGAGCAGTTCTTC; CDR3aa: CASSETSYNEQFF
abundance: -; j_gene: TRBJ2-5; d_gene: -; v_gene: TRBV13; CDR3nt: TGTGCCAGCAGCTCTCAGCGGGCAGAGACCCAGTACTTC; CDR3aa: CASSSQRAETQYF
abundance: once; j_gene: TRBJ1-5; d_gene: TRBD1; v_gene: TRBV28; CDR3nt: TGTGCCAGCAACCTACAGGGGCACAATCAGCCCCAGCATTTT; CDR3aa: CASNLQGHNQPQHF
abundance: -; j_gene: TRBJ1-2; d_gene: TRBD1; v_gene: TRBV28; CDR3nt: TGTGCCAGCAGACGGGACAGGGGGGACTATGGCTACACCTTC; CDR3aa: CASRRDRGDYGYTF
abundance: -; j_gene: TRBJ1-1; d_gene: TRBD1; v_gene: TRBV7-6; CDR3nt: TGTGCCAGCAGCTTAAGCGCCGGGACAGCGAACACTGAAGCTTTCTTT; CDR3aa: CASSLSAGTANTEAFF
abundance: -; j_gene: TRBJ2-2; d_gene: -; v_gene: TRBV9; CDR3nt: TGTGCCAGCAGTTCCCGTAGCGGCTCCGGGGAGCTGTTTTTT; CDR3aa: CASSSRSGSGELFF
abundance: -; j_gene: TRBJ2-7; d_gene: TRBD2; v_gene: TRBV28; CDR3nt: TGTGCCAGCAGCCCACTAGCGGGGACTATAGAGCAGTACTTC; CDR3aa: CASSPLAGTIEQYF
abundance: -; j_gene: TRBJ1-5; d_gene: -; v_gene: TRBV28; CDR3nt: TGTGCCAGCAGTCCGAGGCCTCAGGACGTCTATAGCAATCAGCCCCAGCATTTT; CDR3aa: CASSPRPQDVYSNQPQHF
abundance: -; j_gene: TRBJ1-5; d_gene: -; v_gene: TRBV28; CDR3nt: TGTGCCAGCAGTTATTGGGGACCCAATCAGCCCCAGCATTTT; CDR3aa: CASSYWGPNQPQHF
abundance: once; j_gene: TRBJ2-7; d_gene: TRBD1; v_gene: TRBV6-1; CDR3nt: TGTGCCAGCAGTGAAGCCGCCGGGACAGCCTACGAGCAGTACTTC; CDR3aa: CASSEAAGTAYEQYF
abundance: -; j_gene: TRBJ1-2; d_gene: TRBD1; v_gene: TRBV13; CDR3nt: TGTGCCAGCAGCCAAGGGGACAGCAGGGTCGGGGTTAATGGCTACACCTTC; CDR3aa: CASSQGDSRVGVNGYTF
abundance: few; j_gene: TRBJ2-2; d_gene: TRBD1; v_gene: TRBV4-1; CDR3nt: TGCGCCAGCAGCCAAGATCGGGACAGGGCGAACACCGGGGAGCTGTTTTTT; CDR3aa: CASSQDRDRANTGELFF
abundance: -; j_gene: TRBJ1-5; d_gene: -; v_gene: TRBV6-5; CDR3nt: TGTGCCAGCAGTTCCACCTCGACAGGTAGCAATCAGCCCCAGCATTTT; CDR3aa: CASSSTSTGSNQPQHF
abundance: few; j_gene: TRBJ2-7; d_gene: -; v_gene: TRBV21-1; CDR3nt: TGTGCCAGCAGCACCGGGGACAGGGTCGAGCAGTACTTC; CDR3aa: CASSTGDRVEQYF
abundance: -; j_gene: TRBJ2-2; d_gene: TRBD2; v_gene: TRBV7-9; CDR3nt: TGTGCCAGCAGCATCTATAGCGGGGGGAACACCGGGGAGCTGTTTTTT; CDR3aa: CASSIYSGGNTGELFF
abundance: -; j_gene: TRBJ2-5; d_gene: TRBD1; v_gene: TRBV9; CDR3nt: TGTGCCAGCAGCCCCACAGGGGGCGGACAAGAGACCCAGTACTTC; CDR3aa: CASSPTGGGQETQYF
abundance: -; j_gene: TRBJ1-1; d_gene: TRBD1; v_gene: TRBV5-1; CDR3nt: TGCGCCAGCAGCCTGGAGGGACAGGGGTTGACTTTCTTT; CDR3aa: CASSLEGQGLTFF
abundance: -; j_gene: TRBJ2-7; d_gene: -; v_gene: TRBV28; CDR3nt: TGTGCCAGCAGCTCCCCGAGTACATCCTACGAGCAGTACTTC; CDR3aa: CASSSPSTSYEQYF
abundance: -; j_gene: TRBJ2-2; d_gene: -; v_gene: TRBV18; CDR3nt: TGTGCCAGCTCACCACTTAAAGGGGGTGTCAGCACCGGGGAGCTGTTTTTT; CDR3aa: CASSPLKGGVSTGELFF
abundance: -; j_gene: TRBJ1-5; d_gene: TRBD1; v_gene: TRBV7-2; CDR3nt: TGTGCCAGCAGCTTAGCCCGGGACAGGGATTACTATAGCAATCAGCCCCAGCATTTT; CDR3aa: CASSLARDRDYYSNQPQHF
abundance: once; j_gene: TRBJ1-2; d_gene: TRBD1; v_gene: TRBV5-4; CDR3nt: TGTGCCAGCAGCTTGGAACAGGGGAATGGCTACACCTTC; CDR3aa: CASSLEQGNGYTF
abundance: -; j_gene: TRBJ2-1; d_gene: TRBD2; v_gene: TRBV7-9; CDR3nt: TGTGCCAGCAGTAGCGGGGGCCTGTACAATGAGCAGTTCTTC; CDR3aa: CASSSGGLYNEQFF